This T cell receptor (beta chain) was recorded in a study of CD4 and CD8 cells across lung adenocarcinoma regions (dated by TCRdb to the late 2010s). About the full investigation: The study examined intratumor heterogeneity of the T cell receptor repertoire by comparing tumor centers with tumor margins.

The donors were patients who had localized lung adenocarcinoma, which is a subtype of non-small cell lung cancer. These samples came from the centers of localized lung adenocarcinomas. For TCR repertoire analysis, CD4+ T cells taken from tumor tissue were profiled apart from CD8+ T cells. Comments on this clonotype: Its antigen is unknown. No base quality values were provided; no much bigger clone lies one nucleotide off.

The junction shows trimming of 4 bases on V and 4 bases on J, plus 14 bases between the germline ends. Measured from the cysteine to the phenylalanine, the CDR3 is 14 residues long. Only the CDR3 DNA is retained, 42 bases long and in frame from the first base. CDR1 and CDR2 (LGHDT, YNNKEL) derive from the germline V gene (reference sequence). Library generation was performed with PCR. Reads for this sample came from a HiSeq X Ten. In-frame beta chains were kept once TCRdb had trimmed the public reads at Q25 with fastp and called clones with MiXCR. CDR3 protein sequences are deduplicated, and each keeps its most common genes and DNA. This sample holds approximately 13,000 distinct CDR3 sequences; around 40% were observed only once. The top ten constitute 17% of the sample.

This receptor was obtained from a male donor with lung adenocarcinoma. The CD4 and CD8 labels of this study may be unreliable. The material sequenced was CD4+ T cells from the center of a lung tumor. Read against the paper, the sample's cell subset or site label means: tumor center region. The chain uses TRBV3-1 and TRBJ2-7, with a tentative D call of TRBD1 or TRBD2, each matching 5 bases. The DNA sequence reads TGTGCCAGCAGCCCGGGGCCCAGGGATTACGAGCAGTACTTC. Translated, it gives CASSPGPRDYEQYF.